This T cell receptor (beta chain) was retrieved from a study of CD8 T cells in ankylosing spondylitis. The study, taken as a whole, reports: The study looked at matched synovial fluid samples from ankylosing spondylitis patients. Disease-linked clones were reported to be significantly enriched there. For ankylosing spondylitis blood, a TCR beta motif of about 8 highly homologous variants appeared characteristic.

Quantitative barcoded 5'-RACE was used to prepare TCR beta libraries. Each CDR3 protein is one row after TCRdb ran MiXCR on the 5' RACE reads. The sample has around 220,000 distinct CDR3 sequences, about 11% seen once. The germline gives CDR1 SGHAT, CDR2 FQNNGV. The CDR3 contains 14 residues. The V and J ends lost 5 bases and 0 bases respectively, with 10 bases between them. In this sample, this clonotype turned up a few times. Its antigen is currently unknown. Sequences were obtained from blood, either unsorted or a sorted T cell fraction (not recorded which). The source is a male donor with ankylosing spondylitis or in good health (not recorded which). V is TRBV11-2 and J is TRBJ1-1; perhaps TRBD1 as D (6 bases). The CDR3 region is CASSTGRVNTEAFF. CDR3 nucleotide sequence: TGTGCCAGCAGCACAGGGAGGGTGAACACTGAAGCTTTCTTT.